These 22 T cell receptor beta chains came from one sample sequenced in a study of cytomegalovirus exposure and HLA in healthy donors. PCR employed 60 Vbeta and 13 Jbeta primers. The table came from immunoSEQ multiplex PCR; TCRdb's copy has only in-frame clones and leaves some out. The table has under 130,000 clones, over 65% seen once. The sample consisted of PBMCs. The receptors were gathered from a man aged 35-49 years in good health and CMV-seropositive.

The rearrangement links TRBV21-1 to TRBJ2-1; whether TRBD2, the table's D call, matches the DNA was not checked. TRBV21-1 is flagged as a pseudogene. The CDR3 is 19 amino acids. The CDR3 nucleotides are TGTGCCAGCAGCACACGGACTAGCGGGGGGGCCCTAGCCTACAATGAGCAGTTCTTC. Its protein product is CASSTRTSGGALAYNEQFF.

The chain is built from TRBV4-3 and TRBJ2-4, with TRBD1 matching 7 bases. The CDR3 loop spans 13 amino acids. Trimming cost V 1 base and J 12 bases; bases outside gene matches: 6. CDR1 is LGHNA, CDR2 YSLEER, per germline. In nucleotides, the CDR3 is TGCGCCAGCAGCCAAGTCCGTGGGGACAGTCAGTACTTC. It yields the protein CASSQVRGDSQYF.

This clone appeared a few times. The V gene is TRBV10-3, the J gene TRBJ1-3; the D gene is possibly TRBD1 (6 bases). Germline V gene lookup returns CDR1 ENHRY and CDR2 SYGVKD. V was trimmed by 6 bases and J by 1 base, leaving 13 bases between them. CDR3 size: 15 residues. Written as DNA, the CDR3 is TGTGCCATCAGCCCTATCGGACAGTCTGGAAACACCATATATTTT. Encoded protein: CAISPIGQSGNTIYF.

DNA of the CDR3: TGTGCCAGCAGCCTACGGGATCTAGATACGCAGTATTTT. Protein sequence: CASSLRDLDTQYF. The chain recombines TRBV21-1 with TRBJ2-3; the table's D call, TRBD2, was not checked against the DNA. TRBV21-1 is a pseudogene segment. CDR3 size: 13 residues.

The chain employs TRBV6-5 and TRBJ2-2; D unclear. V lost 2 bases and J lost 6, with 7 bases in between. Per the germline V gene, CDR1 is MNHEY and CDR2 is SVGAGI. The CDR3 extends over 13 amino acids. The CDR3 reads CASSYTQAGELFF. The CDR3, as DNA: TGTGCCAGCAGTTACACTCAAGCCGGGGAGCTGTTTTTT.

This clone came up a few times. The chain is built from TRBV2 and TRBJ1-2, with D perhaps matching TRBD1 (5 bases). Between the trimmed V and J ends, which lost 3 bases and 8 bases, there was a span of 7 bases. Germline loops: CDR1 SNHLY, CDR2 FYNNEI. The CDR3 loop spans 11 amino acids. The CDR3 nucleotides are TGTGCCAGCAGTGAGGGGGGGGGCTACACCTTC. Protein: CASSEGGGYTF.

The count of this clone is one. V is TRBV5-4 and J is TRBJ2-7; 10 bases are a match to TRBD2. Matching the DNA end better, TRBJ2-5 makes the J call doubtful. CDR1 and CDR2 (germline): SGHNT, YYREEE (reference sequence). The CDR3 has 16 amino acids. CDR3 in DNA: TGTGCCAGCAACCCGGTAGCGGGAGGCTTCCAAGAGACCCAGTACTTC. Its translation: CASNPVAGGFQETQYF.

This chain links TRBV2 with TRBJ2-7, with 14 nucleotides matching TRBD2. Losses at the gene ends were 6 bases for V and 7 bases for J; bases not matched to a gene: 5. The germline gives CDR1 SNHLY, CDR2 FYNNEI. The CDR3 covers 14 residues. The CDR3 bases are TGTGCCAGCAGCGGGACTAGCGGGGGTCTAGAGCAGTACTTC. Its protein is CASSGTSGGLEQYF. The full variable domain, completed using reference TRBV2 and TRBJ2-7, is EPEVTQTPSHQVTQMGQEVILRCVPISNHLYFYWYRQILGQKVEFLVSFYNNEISEKSEIFDDQFSVERPDGSNFTLKIRSTKLEDSAMYFCASSGTSGGLEQYFGPGTRLTVT.

The V and J genes are TRBV7-3 and TRBJ2-1; TRBD2 matches at 10 bases. V lost 4 bases, J lost 7 bases, and 4 bases stayed unmatched. This CDR3 has 14 residues. The germline gives CDR1 SGHTA, CDR2 FQGTGA. The CDR3, as DNA: TGTGCCAGCAGCTCGGGACTAGCGAGGAATGAGCAGTTCTTC. It specifies CASSSGLARNEQFF.

The rearrangement uses TRBV4-2 and TRBJ2-3, with TRBD2 matching 11 bases. The CDR3 extends over 16 amino acids. CDR1 is LGHNA, CDR2 YNFKEQ, per germline. The J segment lost 2 bases and the V segment lost 4 bases, leaving 5 bases of the junction unmatched. CDR3 residues: CASSPRLAGPTDTQYF. The CDR3 DNA is TGTGCCAGCAGCCCCCGACTAGCGGGGCCCACAGATACGCAGTATTTT.

The chain uses TRBV4-1 and TRBJ2-5, with a tentative D call TRBD2 (7 bases). The V gene's germline CDR1 is MGHRA and CDR2 YSYEKL. The CDR3 is 18 amino acids. The ends were cut back, 0 bases at V and 5 bases at J, with 22 bases in the middle. As DNA, the CDR3 is TGCGCCAGCAGCCAAGATCCGCCAGGGGCGGGAGTATGGGAGACCCAGTACTTC. Translated, it gives CASSQDPPGAGVWETQYF.

This clone was detected only a few times. The chain couples TRBV5-1 to TRBJ2-3, with D perhaps TRBD2 (5 bases). The CDR3 length is 14 residues. Germline lookup yields CDR1 SGHRS and CDR2 YFSETQ. V was clipped by 0 bases and J by 3 bases, with 8 bases between them. The CDR3 sequence: CASSLGGPTDTQYF. CDR3 nucleotides: TGCGCCAGCAGCTTGGGAGGGCCTACAGATACGCAGTATTTT.

This clone was counted a single time. The chain couples TRBV5-4 to TRBJ2-5, with 7 bases fitting TRBD2. The CDR3 runs to 15 residues. The V segment lost 2 bases and the J segment 3 bases; nucleotides outside the gene matches: 7. Germline V gives CDR1 SGHNT, CDR2 YYREEE (reference sequence). The DNA of the CDR3 is TGTGCCAGCAGCTTATCTAGCGGAGGGGAAGAGACCCAGTACTTC. Its protein is CASSLSSGGEETQYF.

The rearrangement joins TRBV10-3 to TRBJ2-7; D uncertain. The germline CDR1 and CDR2 sequences are ENHRY and SYGVKD. Trimming left V 3 bases short and J 0 bases short, with 12 bases between. The CDR3 is 15 residues long. CDR3 bases: TGTGCCATCAGTGAAAACAGCCAACGCTCCTACGAGCAGTACTTC. This translates into CAISENSQRSYEQYF.

The rearrangement links TRBV7-3 to TRBJ2-7, with a possible D match to TRBD2 (6 bases). The length of the CDR3 is 16 residues. Germline V gives CDR1 SGHTA, CDR2 FQGTGA. The V end was cut by 0 bases, the J end by 0 bases, with 12 bases between. The CDR3 sequence: CASSLTAGRSSYEQYF. The CDR3 coding sequence is TGTGCCAGCAGCTTAACGGCGGGAAGGAGCTCCTACGAGCAGTACTTC.

V is TRBV11-3 and J is TRBJ2-5; weak D call: TRBD2 (5 bases). The end of the DNA is better explained by TRBJ2-7, so the J call may be wrong. The CDR3 contains 12 residues. Germline-derived CDR1 and CDR2 are SGHNT and YENEEA. The CDR3 reads CASSPRGYEQYF. The CDR3 nucleotides read TGTGCCAGCAGCCCCAGAGGGTACGAGCAGTACTTC.

The chain employs TRBV5-1 and TRBJ1-2, with D possibly matching TRBD1 (5 bases). With 0 bases removed from V and 7 bases from J, the gap between germline ends came to 13 bases. The CDR3 covers 14 residues. The germline gives CDR1 SGHRS, CDR2 YFSETQ. CDR3 protein: CASSLDQGWGGYTF. As DNA, the CDR3 is TGCGCCAGCAGCTTGGACCAGGGTTGGGGTGGCTACACCTTC.

V and J are TRBV2 and TRBJ2-7; tentatively, D is TRBD1 (7 bases). V was shortened by 7 bases and J by 8 bases, with 15 bases between the two germline ends. Germline loops: CDR1 SNHLY, CDR2 FYNNEI. The length of the CDR3 is 12 residues. The CDR3: CASTGRGAQQYF. The CDR3 bases are TGTGCCAGCACCGGCAGGGGGGCCCAGCAGTACTTC.

V gene TRBV5-6 combines with J gene TRBJ2-7; D is possibly TRBD2 (7 bases). The germline gives CDR1 SGHDT, CDR2 YYEEEE. The CDR3 spans 16 residues. The germline V and J ends were trimmed by 4 bases and 1 base, with 18 bases remaining between them. Here the CDR3 DNA reads TGTGCCAGCAGCGGGGGGGGCGGGAGCGTTTCCTACGAGCAGTACTTC. It translates to CASSGGGGSVSYEQYF.

V and J are TRBV7-2 and TRBJ2-1; 7 bases are shared with TRBD2. The CDR3 totals 11 residues. V was pared by 8 bases and J by 9 bases, with 4 bases of the junction left unmatched. CDR1 is SGHTA and CDR2 is FQGNSA in the germline V gene. The CDR3 DNA sequence: TGTGCCAGCCGGGAGGCTATTGAGCAGTTCTTC. Translating gives CASREAIEQFF.

This clone showed up just a few times. This chain links TRBV5-1 with TRBJ2-1, with D possibly matching TRBD2 (5 bases). This CDR3 region has 15 residues. V was pared by 1 base and J by 4 bases, with 12 bases between. From germline, CDR1 is SGHRS and CDR2 YFSETQ. The CDR3 reads CASSLPSGGYNEQFF. The CDR3 bases are TGCGCCAGCAGCTTGCCGAGCGGAGGTTACAATGAGCAGTTCTTC.

V usage is TRBV7-9 and J usage is TRBJ1-4; TRBD1 aligns across 8 bases. The junction had 5 bases not matched to a gene; V was cut back by 4 bases and J by 7 bases. Per the germline V gene, CDR1 is SEHNR and CDR2 is FQNEAQ (reference sequence). The CDR3 spans 14 residues. The CDR3 here is CASSSRGRTEKLFF. CDR3 DNA: TGTGCCAGCAGCTCCAGGGGGCGGACTGAAAAACTGTTTTTT. Using reference TRBV7-9 and TRBJ1-4 for the parts outside the CDR3, the full variable domain is DTGVSQNPRHKITKRGQNVTFRCDPISEHNRLYWYRQTLGQGPEFLTYFQNEAQLEKSRLLSDRFSAERPKGSFSTLEIQRTEQGDSAMYLCASSSRGRTEKLFFGSGTQLSVL.